This TCR beta chain comes out of a study of T cell repertoires and HLA-DP antigens (dated by TCRdb to 2016 to 2019). At the level of the whole study: The study used an in vitro model of CD4+ T cell alloreactivity against allogeneic HLA-DP presented by transduced HeLa cells. The two alloantigens modelled structurally similar versus dissimilar alloantigens, differing from self at one and under 11 peptide-binding groove amino acids, respectively. The three donors, two male and one female, ranged from the 18-to-29 to the 60-to-69 age band. The average DNA input was approximately 0.2 ug for sorted CD137+CD4+ samples versus 900 to 1,500 ng for pre-culture CD4+ samples. The research as a whole found: Naive and memory CD4+ repertoires were not analysed separately. Limitations were identified as the inclusion of only a few donors, the use of a non-physiological HeLa antigen-presenting system, and the use of total CD4+ responder cells. Clones undetected before culture had an average cumulative frequency of about 35% against one allele and 50.6% against the other. Clonality of sorted CD137+ cells was similar against both alloantigens (around 0.4) and much higher than in pre-culture samples (approximately 0.04).

Comment on this clone: What this receptor recognizes is not known. Per-base quality was not reported, and no clone a single base away is much larger than it.

V and J lose 0 bases and 4 bases, and a span of 6 bases separates them. The CDR3, cysteine through phenylalanine, is 13 amino acids long. Just CDR3 DNA is preserved here, 39 bases in frame from base 1. CDR1 and CDR2, looked up from the germline V gene (reference sequence), are LNHDA and SQIVND. TCRB CDR3 regions were amplified with the immunoSEQ multiplex PCR using forward primers for 54 TRBV segments and reverse primers for 13 TRBJ segments. Pre-culture CD4+ samples were sequenced at deep resolution, targeting 210,000 or so T cell genomes. Sequencing of the amplicons was done on an Illumina HiSeq System, giving 87 bp reads that spanned the CDR3. As for the original processing: PCR and sequencing errors in the reads were corrected, and CDR3 regions were defined by aligning to IMGT reference sequences. Synthetic template pools were used to estimate template counts and unique rearrangement counts. Clonality was computed as 1 minus Pielou's evenness. Richness was estimated with the Daley-Smith estimator. Morisita's index was used to measure repertoire overlap. Clones present in cultured samples but not detected in the pre-culture repertoire of the same donor were defined as low-abundance clones. TCRdb carries this immuneACCESS record with in-frame sequences only. Its versions omit some clonotypes, under half of them owing to an unresolved V gene in the studies checked, with the rest unexplained. That table furnishes V, J and clone size, whereas the DNA furnished D and trimming. This sample holds over 60,000 clones; around 80% were observed only once. The ten largest clones add up to about 1.4% of the sample.

Magnetic bead negative selection was used to isolate untouched CD4+ T cells from Ficoll-separated PBMC, with an average purity of 97.7%. Using magnetic beads, untouched CD4+ T cells were isolated from Ficoll-separated PBMC at approximately 98% purity, with only negligible CD8+ contamination. Peripheral blood mononuclear cells came from the buffy coats of a few healthy blood donors. CMV seronegative status was shared by all three donors. The DNeasy Blood & Tissue Kit was used to extract genomic DNA. For each subject, genomic DNA from sorted CD137+CD4+ cells and from pre-culture CD4+ baseline samples underwent TCRB sequencing.

Sequenced: CD4+ T cells from PBMCs. This receptor was identified in a man aged 55 to 70 in good health and CMV-seronegative. The V and J segments used are TRBV19 and TRBJ1-2; the D segment cannot be called with confidence. CDR3 sequence: CASSIEVAYGYTF. The DNA sequence is given as TGTGCCAGTAGTATAGAGGTGGCCTATGGCTACACCTTC.